The present TCR beta chain was sequenced within a study of identical twins. Notes on the study in general: Models underestimated out-of-frame TCR alpha sharing in monozygotic twins. Those out-of-frame alpha sequences shared by twins showed an excess of low generation probability.

A template switching step contributed a universal primer site, while unique molecular identifiers were present in the cDNA. TCRdb analysed the 5' RACE reads with MiXCR anew, one entry per CDR3 protein. The data hold some 590,000 distinct CDR3 sequences, with 9.6% observed a single time. With regard to this clonotype: Its target is not known.

Trimming stripped 4 bases from V and 0 bases from J, with 13 bases between. The germline V gene encodes CDR1 SEHNR and CDR2 FQNEAQ (reference sequence). The length of the CDR3 is 15 residues. In addition, the sample was reused for a study of yellow fever vaccine responses in identical twins.

The sample consisted of PBMCs. The sequence derives from a woman aged 18 to 35 in good health. V usage is TRBV7-9 and J usage is TRBJ2-7; D possibly matches TRBD1 or TRBD2 (5 bases each). This CDR3 is CASSSPGASSYEQYF. The CDR3 coding sequence is TGTGCCAGCAGCTCGCCCGGGGCGAGCTCCTACGAGCAGTACTTC.